The 26 T cell receptor beta chains in this list originate from one sample, sequenced in a study of early T cells in non-severe SARS-CoV-2 infection. TCRdb re-called the 5' RACE reads through MiXCR, storing one row per CDR3 protein. The data show roughly 83,000 distinct CDR3 sequences, about 12% seen once. This material consisted of whole blood, taken at baseline. The receptors were gathered from an adult who was a healthcare worker with PCR-confirmed SARS-CoV-2 infection or an uninfected control (not recorded which).

This clonotype was found many times. The rearrangement links TRBV20-1 to TRBJ2-3, with TRBD1 matching 9 bases. The CDR3 totals 15 residues. The V and J ends lost 5 bases and 0 bases, in that order; junction bases with no gene match: 6. CDR1 is DFQATT and CDR2 is SNEGSKA in the germline V gene (reference sequence). CDR3 protein: CSAESGTGSTDTQYF. The CDR3 nucleotides read TGCAGTGCTGAGTCCGGGACAGGGAGCACAGATACGCAGTATTTT.

The CDR3 DNA sequence: TGTGCCAGCGCGAGGACACCAACCTACGAGCAGTACTTC. It specifies CASARTPTYEQYF. The rearrangement joins TRBV28 to TRBJ2-7, with TRBD1 as a possible D gene (5 bases). V dropped 8 bases and J dropped 2 bases, with 13 bases sitting between them. The CDR3 runs to 13 residues. Germline values: CDR1 MDHEN, CDR2 SYDVKM.

This clonotype was found a few times. The chain couples TRBV28 to TRBJ2-3; 9 positions match TRBD2. Germline V CDR1 and CDR2: MDHEN, SYDVKM. The CDR3 runs to 14 residues. After removal of 6 bases from V and 5 bases from J, the junction contained 6 bases not matched to a gene. CDR3 in DNA: TGTGCCAGCAGGGCGGGGGGGCAGCAAGATACGCAGTATTTT. Amino acids: CASRAGGQQDTQYF.

The chain employs TRBV5-4 and TRBJ2-2; TRBD2 aligns across 15 bases. Germline V CDR1 and CDR2: SGHNT, YYREEE (reference sequence). J lost 3 bases, V lost 3 bases, and 12 bases had no gene match. The CDR3 is 20 amino acids. The CDR3: CASSYDQRTSGGADTGELFF. DNA for the CDR3: TGTGCCAGCAGCTATGACCAACGGACTAGCGGGGGGGCCGACACCGGGGAGCTGTTTTTT.

There are many counts of this clonotype. The chain links TRBV7-6 to TRBJ2-2; D might be TRBD1 or TRBD2, each matching 5 bases. Germline-derived CDR1 and CDR2 are SGHVS and FNYEAQ. The CDR3 length is 17 residues. The ends were cut back, 2 bases at V and 3 bases at J, with 16 bases in the middle. For the CDR3, the DNA is TGTGCCAGCAGCTTAATACCGAGGGGCCTTGACACCGGGGAGCTGTTTTTT. Amino acid sequence: CASSLIPRGLDTGELFF. The whole variable domain, filled in from reference TRBV7-6 and TRBJ2-2, reads GAGVSQSPRYKVTKRGQDVALRCDPISGHVSLYWYRQALGQGPEFLTYFNYEAQQDKSGLPNDRFSAERPEGSISTLTIQRTEQRDSAMYRCASSLIPRGLDTGELFFGEGSRLTVL.

Only a few counts were recorded for this clonotype. V and J are TRBV9 and TRBJ2-5, with TRBD1 identical over 9 bases. Germline CDR1 SGDLS, CDR2 YYNGEE. The J segment lost 0 bases and the V segment lost 4 bases, leaving 7 bases of the junction unmatched. This CDR3 spans 16 amino acids. For the CDR3, the DNA is TGTGCCAGCAGCTCGAGGACAGGGGCATACCAAGAGACCCAGTACTTC. Encoded protein: CASSSRTGAYQETQYF.

This clonotype appeared a few times. The gene calls are TRBV7-9 and TRBJ2-5, with D perhaps TRBD1 (6 bases). The CDR3 covers 14 residues. V lost 4 bases and J lost 7, with 16 bases in between. The germline V gene encodes CDR1 SEHNR and CDR2 FQNEAQ (reference sequence). The CDR3 bases are TGTGCCAGCAGCTCCGGACAGTACGAAGGGACCCAGTACTTC. Translating gives CASSSGQYEGTQYF.

V is TRBV11-2 and J is TRBJ1-2, with D tentatively TRBD1 (6 bases). CDR3 size: 13 residues. Per germline, CDR1 SGHAT and CDR2 FQNNGV. Trimming left V 0 bases short and J 7 bases short, with 9 bases between. The CDR3 protein is CASSLEQGSGYTF. As DNA, the CDR3 is TGTGCCAGCAGCTTAGAGCAGGGGTCTGGCTACACCTTC.

The chain uses TRBV5-1 and TRBJ1-1, with 8 bases that match TRBD1. The V gene's germline CDR1 is SGHRS and CDR2 YFSETQ. The CDR3 loop spans 16 amino acids. Trimming took 4 bases from V and 0 from J; bases not matched to a gene: 8. The CDR3 protein is CASSPQGAAMNTEAFF. CDR3 nucleotides: TGCGCCAGCAGCCCGCAGGGGGCCGCGATGAACACTGAAGCTTTCTTT.

The genes are TRBV19 and TRBJ2-7; D is perhaps TRBD1 or TRBD2 (7 bases each). This CDR3 region has 15 residues. Germline-derived CDR1 and CDR2 are LNHDA and SQIVND (reference sequence). Trimming left V 4 bases short and J 1 base short, with 14 bases between. The CDR3 loop reads CASSTRQGGSYEQYF. CDR3 sequence (DNA): TGTGCCAGTAGTACCCGACAGGGAGGGTCCTACGAGCAGTACTTC.

This clonotype has a count of ten or more. V and J are TRBV12-3 or TRBV12-4 and TRBJ2-3; D possibly corresponds to TRBD1 (6 bases). V was clipped by 3 bases and J by 4 bases, with 14 bases between them. This CDR3 has 15 amino acids. The CDR3 sequence: CASSFQGLVADTQYF. The DNA of the CDR3 is TGTGCCAGCAGTTTTCAGGGGTTGGTCGCAGATACGCAGTATTTT.

This clonotype was seen a few times. An end of the junction differs from the germline gene, which may be a read error. V is TRBV12-3 or TRBV12-4 and J is TRBJ1-4, with unresolved D. The CDR3 is made up of 14 amino acids. The CDR3 loop reads CVSSILATNEKLFF. Written as DNA, the CDR3 is TGTGTCAGCAGCATCCTAGCAACTAATGAAAAACTGTTTTTT.

J is TRBJ1-2 and V is TRBV2, with TRBD1 matching 10 bases. After removal of 5 bases from V and 4 bases from J, the junction contained 13 bases not matched to a gene. CDR1 SNHLY and CDR2 FYNNEI come from the germline V gene. This CDR3 spans 17 amino acids. CDR3 amino acids: CASSWGQGPTLVYGYTF. CDR3 DNA: TGTGCCAGCAGTTGGGGACAGGGGCCTACTCTAGTCTATGGCTACACCTTC.

The chain employs TRBV6-5 and TRBJ2-1; 10 nucleotides line up with TRBD1. The length of the CDR3 is 15 residues. V shed 2 bases, J shed 6 bases, and the junction held 4 bases outside the gene matches. Germline loops: CDR1 MNHEY, CDR2 SVGAGI. CDR3 region: CASSYGQGVRNEQFF. DNA for the CDR3: TGTGCCAGCAGTTACGGACAGGGGGTGCGCAATGAGCAGTTCTTC.

The chain combines TRBV24-1 with TRBJ2-1; TRBD1 is a possible D gene (5 bases). The CDR3 contains 14 residues. Trimming pared 2 bases from V and 3 bases from J, leaving 7 bases between. CDR1 is KGHDR and CDR2 is SFDVKD in the germline V gene. The CDR3 DNA is TGTGCCACCAGTGATTCTCAGGGCTACAATGAGCAGTTCTTC. Amino acid sequence: CATSDSQGYNEQFF.

The chain combines TRBV28 with TRBJ1-4, with 7 bases identical to TRBD1. This CDR3 contains 19 residues. The V gene's germline CDR1 is MDHEN and CDR2 SYDVKM. Trimming removed 5 bases from V and 0 bases from J; junction bases left unmatched: 15. The CDR3 bases are TGTGCCAGCAGTCCCTCTCCCTTTGGACAGGCCGCAACTAATGAAAAACTGTTTTTT. As protein: CASSPSPFGQAATNEKLFF.

DNA for the CDR3: TGTGCCAGCGGGACCTATGGCTACACCTTC. It translates to CASGTYGYTF. The chain combines TRBV2 with TRBJ1-2; D perhaps matches TRBD1 (5 bases). V was pared by 8 bases and J by 4 bases, with 5 bases between. CDR3 length: 10 amino acids. Germline CDR1 reads SNHLY; CDR2 reads FYNNEI.

This clonotype was counted between two and nine times. This chain uses TRBV12-3 or TRBV12-4 with TRBJ1-1, with TRBD1 as a possible D gene (5 bases). The CDR3 consists of 14 residues. Trimming shortened V by 4 bases and J by 2 bases, and 11 bases separated the two germline ends. In DNA, the CDR3 is TGTGCCAGCAGTTCCTTGACAGCTAACACTGAAGCTTTCTTT. Amino acid sequence: CASSSLTANTEAFF.

A word on this clonotype: One junction end disagrees with the germline gene, perhaps due to a read error. The chain employs TRBV20-1 and TRBJ1-2; 7 positions match TRBD1. The CDR3 runs 11 residues. Germline loops: CDR1 DFQATT, CDR2 SNEGSKA (reference sequence). The CDR3 region has the DNA TGCAGTGCTAGAGAACGACAGGGCTATACCTTC. Translating gives CSARERQGYTF.

This clonotype was detected a few times. The chain has TRBV6-2 or TRBV6-3 and TRBJ2-4, with D possibly TRBD1 on 5 matching bases. Trimming left V 4 bases short and J 3 bases short, with 19 bases between. The CDR3 consists of 17 residues. CDR1 is MNHEY and CDR2 is SVGEGT in the germline V gene. CDR3 DNA: TGTGCCAGCAGTTCCCCAGCGACAGAAGGGGACAAAAACATTCAGTACTTC. This encodes CASSSPATEGDKNIQYF.

This clonotype was picked up many times. This chain joins TRBV11-2 and TRBJ1-5; no clear D. The length of the CDR3 is 15 residues. The germline V gene encodes CDR1 SGHAT and CDR2 FQNNGV. The V gene lost 5 bases and the J gene lost 2 bases, with 13 bases spanning the gap. The CDR3 coding sequence is TGTGCCAGCAGCGCAGATGGGCAGGGCAATCAGCCCCAGCATTTT. Its translation is CASSADGQGNQPQHF.

V is TRBV2 and J is TRBJ1-1; D not resolved. Germline CDR1 SNHLY, CDR2 FYNNEI. V was pared by 5 bases and J by 0 bases, with 13 bases between. The CDR3 totals 15 residues. The CDR3 region is CASSLEATLNTEAFF. The DNA of the CDR3 is TGTGCCAGCAGTTTAGAGGCGACATTGAACACTGAAGCTTTCTTT.

This clonotype was detected ten times or more. The rearrangement links TRBV7-9 to TRBJ1-2; D is uncertain. There are 12 residues in the CDR3. Looked up from germline, CDR1 is SEHNR and CDR2 is FQNEAQ (reference sequence). V shed 1 base and J shed 10 bases, with 10 bases lying between them. The CDR3 DNA reads TGTGCCAGCAGCTTAGTCTCGGGTGACTACACCTTC. It codes for CASSLVSGDYTF. Full variable domain (rest looked up from reference TRBV7-9 and TRBJ1-2): DTGVSQNPRHKITKRGQNVTFRCDPISEHNRLYWYRQTLGQGPEFLTYFQNEAQLEKSRLLSDRFSAERPKGSFSTLEIQRTEQGDSAMYLCASSLVSGDYTFGSGTRLTVV.

This clonotype has a single count. One junction end does not reproduce the germline sequence, and a read error may be involved. The chain carries TRBV5-4 and TRBJ2-3; no definite D call. Germline CDR1 reads SGHNT; CDR2 reads YYREEE (reference sequence). This CDR3 region has 17 residues. The CDR3 sequence: CASSFIYPVVSTDTQFF. The CDR3, as DNA: TGTGCCAGCAGCTTTATCTATCCGGTAGTTAGCACAGATACGCAGTTTTTT. The entire variable domain, with the rest obtained from reference TRBV5-4 and TRBJ2-3, is as follows: ETGVTQSPTHLIKTRGQQVTLRCSSQSGHNTVSWYQQALGQGPQFIFQYYREEENGRGNFPPRFSGLQFPNYSSELNVNALELDDSALYLCASSFIYPVVSTDTQFFGPGTRLTVL.

This clonotype was observed many times. The V and J genes are TRBV3-1 and TRBJ2-3; D possibly corresponds to TRBD1 (6 bases). Germline loops: CDR1 LGHDT, CDR2 YNNKEL (reference sequence). The CDR3 length is 14 residues. V lost 8 bases and J 3 bases, leaving 15 bases between the germline ends. For the CDR3, the DNA is TGTGCCAGCCGATGGGGGCTTACAACAGATACGCAGTATTTT. Translation gives CASRWGLTTDTQYF.

This clonotype was counted only a few times. The rearrangement links TRBV25-1 to TRBJ2-4; the match to TRBD2 covers 9 bases. CDR1 and CDR2 (germline): MGHDK, SYGVNS. This CDR3 comprises 21 residues. Germline trimming cut 4 bases from V and 0 bases from J; bases unmatched to any gene: 19. This CDR3 reads CASSGREIAGDKELAKNIQYF. The CDR3 nucleotides are TGTGCCAGCAGTGGAAGGGAGATAGCGGGGGACAAGGAACTAGCCAAAAACATTCAGTACTTC.